These T cell receptor beta chains were read from a single sample in a study of spatial heterogeneity in lung cancer. Each CDR3 protein is one row after TCRdb ran MiXCR on the 5' RACE reads. The repertoire holds 20,000 to 30,000 distinct CDR3 sequences, with approximately 9% as singletons. Sequencing used lung tumor tissue, obtained at surgery. All receptors derive from a male donor with early-stage non-small cell lung cancer. CDR3s include the opening cysteine and the closing phenylalanine or tryptophan. Fields, in order: J gene, clone size, D gene, V gene, CDR3 DNA, CDR3 protein. D genes are given only for firm matches. Expanded clones get a size class; other rows say once, few or many, or leave the size out.

TRBJ1-1	.	.	TRBV28	TGTGCCAGCAGCTCCGCTGGGTTGGGCACTGAAGCTTTCTTT	CASSSAGLGTEAFF
TRBJ2-5	few	.	TRBV9	TGTGCCAGCAGCTTCGAGGCAGGGCGTAAAGAGACCCAGTACTTC	CASSFEAGRKETQYF
TRBJ1-1	many	.	TRBV10-3	TGTGCCATCAGCCGGGAAATGGGCACTGAAGCTTTCTTT	CAISREMGTEAFF
TRBJ2-7	many	.	TRBV9	TGTGCCAGCAGCGTAGGCCGGCGAGACAGTATTTTTGGGGTGATTGAGGAGCAGTACTTC	CASSVGRRDSIFGVIEEQYF
TRBJ2-3	many	TRBD2	TRBV10-3	TGTGCCATCAGTGGGGGACTAGCACGAAACTACACAGATACGCAGTATTTT	CAISGGLARNYTDTQYF
TRBJ2-1	many	TRBD2	TRBV20-1	TGCAGTGCTAGAGGGCTAGCGGGAGTGGACAATGAGCAGTTCTTC	CSARGLAGVDNEQFF
TRBJ2-7	few	.	TRBV7-2	TGTGCCAGCAGCTTACTACACAGCTCCTACGAGCAGTACTTC	CASSLLHSSYEQYF
TRBJ2-5	many	TRBD2	TRBV6-5	TGTGCCAGCAGTTACAGTAGAGCGGGAGAAGAGACCCAGTACTTC	CASSYSRAGEETQYF
TRBJ2-4	many	.	TRBV28	TGTGCCAGCAGTTTATCCGGGGGCGCCGCCAAAAACATTCAGTACTTC	CASSLSGGAAKNIQYF
TRBJ1-3	many	.	TRBV29-1	TGCAGCGTTGAAACCGCACACTCTGGAAACACCATATATTTT	CSVETAHSGNTIYF
TRBJ2-5	.	.	TRBV6-5	TGTGCCAGCAGTTACGGGGCAGGGGAGATAGAGACCCAGTACTTC	CASSYGAGEIETQYF
TRBJ1-4	few	.	TRBV7-2	TGTGCCAGCAGTTTAAACAGTGCAACTTATGAAAAACTGTTTTTT	CASSLNSATYEKLFF
TRBJ1-5	many	.	TRBV2	TGTGCCAGCAGCCTCATTTTCCCGGGACTGCCAATTCAGCCCCAGCATTTT	CASSLIFPGLPIQPQHF
TRBJ2-2	many	TRBD1	TRBV28	TGTGCCGGCAACAGGGGGCTGGGGACCGGGGAGCTGTTTTTT	CAGNRGLGTGELFF
TRBJ2-1	many	TRBD2	TRBV20-1	TGCAGTGCTAGAGTCCCCGGCGGGAGTAGGGGCTTC	CSARVPGGSRGF
TRBJ1-2	.	TRBD1	TRBV7-2	TGTGCCAGCAGCACACAGGGGGACCGATATGGCTACACCTTC	CASSTQGDRYGYTF
TRBJ1-6	many	.	TRBV20-1	TGCAGTGCCCCAACCGGGGGGGGTTATAATTCACCCCTCCACTTT	CSAPTGGGYNSPLHF
TRBJ2-2	.	.	TRBV7-2	TGTGCCAGCAGGGAACAGGGGAACACCGGGGAGCTGTTTTTT	CASREQGNTGELFF
TRBJ2-3	few	.	TRBV14	TGTGCCAGCAGTCCGAGGACATCCACAGATACGCAGTATTTT	CASSPRTSTDTQYF
TRBJ2-6	.	.	TRBV2	TGTGCCAGCAGTGAATCGAGCTCCCCTGGGGCCAACGTCCTGACTTTC	CASSESSSPGANVLTF
TRBJ2-3	few	.	TRBV20-1	TGCAGTGCTAGGGGCACCCTGATCACAGATACGCAGTATTTT	CSARGTLITDTQYF
TRBJ2-1	many	TRBD2	TRBV7-9	TGTGCCAGCAGCCTTCTAGCGGGGGGTTACAATGAGCAGTTCTTC	CASSLLAGGYNEQFF
TRBJ2-3	many	.	TRBV7-2	TGTGCCAGCAGTTTTTGGGGCGGTAACACAGATACGCAGTATTTT	CASSFWGGNTDTQYF
TRBJ2-7	.	.	TRBV7-2	TGTGCCAGCGTGGGGATTGGGGGAGGATACTTC	CASVGIGGGYF
TRBJ2-2	many	.	TRBV11-1	TGTGCCAGCAGCTTTTCCAGGGGTACCGGGGAGCTGTTTTTT	CASSFSRGTGELFF